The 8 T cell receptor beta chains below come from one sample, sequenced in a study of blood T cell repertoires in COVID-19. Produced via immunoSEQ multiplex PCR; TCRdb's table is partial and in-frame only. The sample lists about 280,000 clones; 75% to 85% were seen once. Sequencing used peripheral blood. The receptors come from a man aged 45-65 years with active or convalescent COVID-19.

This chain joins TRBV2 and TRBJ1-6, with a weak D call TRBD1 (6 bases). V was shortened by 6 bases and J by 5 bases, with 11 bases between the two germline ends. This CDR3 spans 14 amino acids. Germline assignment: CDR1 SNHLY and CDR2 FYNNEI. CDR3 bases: TGTGCCAGCAGCGGACAGTCAAATAATTCACCCCTCCACTTT. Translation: CASSGQSNNSPLHF.

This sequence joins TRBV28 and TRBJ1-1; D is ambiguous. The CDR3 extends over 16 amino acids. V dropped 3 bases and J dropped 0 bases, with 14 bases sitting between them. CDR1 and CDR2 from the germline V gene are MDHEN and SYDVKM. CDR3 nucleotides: TGTGCCAGCAGTTTTGGAGGGTTAGCGGTGAACACTGAAGCTTTCTTT. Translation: CASSFGGLAVNTEAFF.

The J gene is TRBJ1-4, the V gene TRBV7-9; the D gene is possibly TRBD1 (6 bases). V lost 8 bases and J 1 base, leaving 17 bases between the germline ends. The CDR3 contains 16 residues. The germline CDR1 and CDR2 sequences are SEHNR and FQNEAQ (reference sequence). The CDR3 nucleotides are TGTGCCAGCGACACCGGGACACTGAGAACTAATGAAAAACTGTTTTTT. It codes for CASDTGTLRTNEKLFF.

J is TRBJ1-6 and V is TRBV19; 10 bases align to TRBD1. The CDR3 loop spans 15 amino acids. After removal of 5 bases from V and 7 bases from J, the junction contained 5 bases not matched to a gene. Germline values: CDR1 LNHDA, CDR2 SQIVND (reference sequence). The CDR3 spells CASSPDRGQNSPLHF. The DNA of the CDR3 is TGTGCCAGTAGTCCCGACAGGGGGCAAAATTCACCCCTCCACTTT. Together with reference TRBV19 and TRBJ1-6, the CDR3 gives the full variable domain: DGGITQSPKYLFRKEGQNVTLSCEQNLNHDAMYWYRQDPGQGLRLIYYSQIVNDFQKGDIAEGYSVSREKKESFPLTVTSAQKNPTAFYLCASSPDRGQNSPLHFGNGTRLTVT.

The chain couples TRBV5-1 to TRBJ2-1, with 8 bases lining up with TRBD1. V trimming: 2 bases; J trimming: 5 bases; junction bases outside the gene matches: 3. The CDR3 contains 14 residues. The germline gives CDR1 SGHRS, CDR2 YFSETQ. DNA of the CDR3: TGCGCCAGCAGCTTCACAGGGGGAAACAATGAGCAGTTCTTC. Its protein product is CASSFTGGNNEQFF.

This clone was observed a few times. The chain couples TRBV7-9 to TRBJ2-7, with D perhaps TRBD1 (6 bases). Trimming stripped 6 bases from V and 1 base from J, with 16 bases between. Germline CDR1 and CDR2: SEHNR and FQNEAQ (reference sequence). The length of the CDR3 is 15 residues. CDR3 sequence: CASRPERGTSYEQYF. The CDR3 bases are TGTGCCAGCAGGCCCGAACGAGGGACATCCTACGAGCAGTACTTC.

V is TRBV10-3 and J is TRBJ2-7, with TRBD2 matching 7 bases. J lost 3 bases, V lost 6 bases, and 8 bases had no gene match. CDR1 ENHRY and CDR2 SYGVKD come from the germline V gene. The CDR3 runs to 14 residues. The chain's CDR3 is CAIRAERTSYEQYF. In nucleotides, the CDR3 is TGTGCCATCAGGGCCGAAAGGACTAGCTACGAGCAGTACTTC.

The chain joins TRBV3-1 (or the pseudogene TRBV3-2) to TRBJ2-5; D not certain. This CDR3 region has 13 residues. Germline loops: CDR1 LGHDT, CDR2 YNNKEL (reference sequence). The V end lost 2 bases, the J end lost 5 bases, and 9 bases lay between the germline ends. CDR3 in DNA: TGTGCCAGCAGCCAACAACTCCGGGAGACCCAGTACTTC. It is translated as CASSQQLRETQYF.